This TCR beta chain derives from a study of blood T cell repertoires in COVID-19. CDR1 and CDR2 (germline): LGHDT, YNNKEL (reference sequence). The CDR3 is made up of 17 amino acids. V was clipped by 6 bases and J by 6 bases; unmatched bases: 12. TCRdb's table, derived via immunoSEQ multiplex PCR, lists solely in-frame clones and lacks some. The repertoire consists of under 450,000 clones, with about nine tenths occurring once and the leading ten covering about 1.4%. Sequencing was done on a sample of peripheral blood. The gene calls are TRBV3-1 (or the pseudogene TRBV3-2) and TRBJ2-1, with TRBD2 matching 12 bases. The TCR was taken from a woman aged 40-49 years with COVID-19, enrolled during active disease. The CDR3 here is CASRASGGAPIFNEQFF. For the CDR3, the DNA is TGTGCCAGCAGGGCTAGCGGGGGGGCCCCCATCTTCAATGAGCAGTTCTTC.